This TCR beta chain was sequenced during a study of T cell changes during pregnancy in multiple sclerosis (dated by TCRdb to between 2017 and 2020). Regarding the complete study: The study looked at changes in the T cell repertoire across pregnancy in women with multiple sclerosis.

Libraries were prepared through the immunoSEQ multiplex PCR assay. TCRdb took over this immuneACCESS table, retaining in-frame rearrangements with V and J assigned. Such tables are incomplete; in checked studies, under half of the missing clones stem from an unresolved V gene, and the remainder is unexplained. The sample contains approximately 40,000 clones, approximately 90% of them found a single time. The top ten hold about 0.8% of the sample. V is shortened by 5 bases, J by 5 bases, and the region joining them spans 16 bases. The CDR3, from cysteine to phenylalanine, totals 14 residues. CDR3 DNA only is kept here, 42 bases in frame from base 1. Looking up the germline V gene yields CDR1 MNHEY and CDR2 SVGAGI. As regards this clone: Its binding antigen is unknown. Nothing much larger sits one base from this clone, and base qualities are not available.

The sequenced sample was CD4+ T cells from peripheral blood mononuclear cells, obtained before pregnancy. The receptor chain draws on TRBV6-5 and TRBJ2-7; the D gene is perhaps TRBD1, on 6 matching bases. This receptor was identified in a female donor with multiple sclerosis, enrolled in a pregnancy study. The CDR3 reads as follows: CASSRTPGDHEQYF. The DNA sequence reads TGTGCCAGCAGTCGAACACCAGGGGATCACGAGCAGTACTTC.